The present entry profiles one T cell receptor (beta chain) with its context. This entry is derived from a study of blood T cell repertoires in COVID-19. Study in general: The samples span acute and convalescent COVID-19 from the United States, Italy and Spain. Nucleic acid was either cDNA or gDNA, and it came from T cells, B-cell-depleted T cells, or PBMCs.

As handled by the study authors: Reference gene primer amplification yielded estimated nucleated cell counts. Produced via immunoSEQ multiplex PCR; TCRdb's table is partial and in-frame only. Clone size and the V and J calls come from that table; the DNA yielded D and trimming. The table has under 150,000 clones, roughly 80% seen once. The sample was peripheral blood. The TCR sequence derives from an elderly woman in a cohort sampled during active or convalescent COVID-19.

As DNA, the CDR3 is TGTGCCAGCAGTTACCTCGGACAGGGGGGGAATGAAAAACTGTTTTTT. Amino acids: CASSYLGQGGNEKLFF. V and J are TRBV6-6 and TRBJ1-4; 10 bases are a match to TRBD1. V lost 2 bases, J lost 5 bases, and 5 bases stayed unmatched. The CDR3 loop spans 16 amino acids. The germline gives CDR1 MNHNY, CDR2 SVGAGI (reference sequence).